One and the same sample provided the 16 T cell receptor beta chains below, sequenced in a study of tumor and adjacent non-tumor tissue in lung cancer. A modified ARM-PCR protocol with three rounds of nested PCR amplified TCRbeta. Via MiXCR, TCRdb re-called the multiplex PCR reads, giving one row per CDR3 protein. The data show approximately 120,000 distinct CDR3 sequences, about 66% seen once. This sample's RNA came from whole unsorted tissue. The sample taken for sequencing was lung tumor tissue. Receptors were obtained from a man aged 25-45 years with non-small cell lung cancer.

As concerns this clonotype: The conserved phenylalanine or tryptophan normally closing the CDR3 is absent here, so this likely arose from a read error. The CDR3 nucleotides are TGTGCCAGCAGCCATGACGCCGGGGAGCTGTTTATT. As protein: CASSHDAGELFI. The J gene is TRBJ2-2, the V gene TRBV11-3; D is undetermined. The germline V gene has CDR1 SGHNT and CDR2 YENEEA. The length of the CDR3 is 12 residues. With 5 bases removed from V and 6 bases from J, the gap between germline ends came to 7 bases.

At least ten counts were recorded for this clonotype. The CDR3 here is CASSQGWTSGGGYEQFF. CDR3 DNA sequence: TGCGCCAGCAGCCAAGGGTGGACTAGCGGGGGTGGCTATGAGCAGTTCTTC. J is TRBJ2-1 and V is TRBV4-3, with TRBD2 identical over 13 bases. The trim removed 1 base at V and 8 bases at J, leaving 8 bases unmatched. The CDR3 loop spans 17 amino acids. The germline V gene encodes CDR1 LGHNA and CDR2 YSLEER.

The chain carries TRBV11-1 and TRBJ2-1, with D possibly being TRBD1 (5 bases). Trimming took off 8 bases at V and 6 bases at J, with 14 bases between the two ends. The CDR3 has 13 residues. Germline CDR1 SGHAT, CDR2 FQDESV (reference sequence). The CDR3 is CASRQTAANEQFF. The DNA of the CDR3 is TGTGCCAGCCGACAGACCGCCGCCAATGAGCAGTTCTTC.

With respect to this clonotype: A junction end diverges from the germline sequence, so it may reflect a read error. The V gene is TRBV6-5, the J gene TRBJ1-6; D is ambiguous. Germline CDR1 reads MNHEY; CDR2 reads SVGAGI. The CDR3 consists of 15 residues. This CDR3 is CANSYTTRDNSPLHF. Here the CDR3 DNA reads TGTGCCAACAGTTACACGACAAGGGATAATTCACCCCTCCACTTT.

On this clonotype: Lacking the conserved final phenylalanine or tryptophan, this CDR3 likely reflects a read error. The chain is built from TRBV6-1 and TRBJ2-6; tentative D call: TRBD1 (5 bases). The CDR3 extends over 17 amino acids. Germline CDR1 is MNHNS and CDR2 is SASEGT. V was cut by 0 bases and J by 0 bases, with 9 bases left in between. The CDR3 sequence is CASSEALGDSGANVLTL. DNA of the CDR3: TGTGCCAGCAGTGAAGCGCTAGGGGACTCTGGGGCCAACGTCCTGACTCTC.

As for this clonotype: Possible read error: a much larger clone is one base away. The genes are TRBV20-1 and TRBJ2-1; 13 positions match TRBD2. V trimming: 3 bases; J trimming: 6 bases; junction bases outside the gene matches: 20. There are 20 residues in the CDR3. Germline V gives CDR1 DFQATT, CDR2 SNEGSKA (reference sequence). The CDR3 protein is CSARGRTSGRARWGPNEQFF. The DNA of the CDR3 is TGCAGTGCTAGGGGGCGTACTAGCGGGAGGGCCCGTTGGGGCCCCAATGAGCAGTTCTTC.

Remarks on this clonotype: A much larger clone is a single base away; this may be a read error. The chain combines TRBV6-2 or TRBV6-3 with TRBJ2-1; D remains ambiguous. The CDR3 is 11 residues long. CDR1 is MNHEY and CDR2 is SVGEGT in the germline V gene. The CDR3 bases are TGTGCCAGCAGTGAGATCGATGAGCAGTTATTC. Protein sequence: CASSEIDEQLF.

Points on this clonotype: A much larger clone is a single base away; this may be a read error. This chain joins TRBV12-3 or TRBV12-4 and TRBJ2-3, with D possibly TRBD1 on 6 matching bases. Trimming shortened V by 5 bases and J by 14 bases, and 26 bases separated the two germline ends. CDR3 length: 15 amino acids. The CDR3, as DNA: TGTGCCAGCAGTGAACAGGGCAACCCTATAGATACGTGGTATTTT. Translation gives CASSEQGNPIDTWYF.

As regards this clonotype: A read error may be the cause here, since a much bigger clone is one base away. The rearrangement joins TRBV29-1 to TRBJ2-2; D not certain. Deletions cut 6 bases from V and 0 bases from J, with 11 bases between. The V gene's germline CDR1 is SQVTM and CDR2 ANQGSEA. The CDR3 has 14 residues. CDR3 coding DNA: TGCAGCGTAGATACACCCTCGAACACCGGGGAGCTGTTTTTT. This codes for CSVDTPSNTGELFF.

V is TRBV11-2 and J is TRBJ2-1; the D is unclear. Trimming cost V 6 bases and J 9 bases, with 18 bases left between them. CDR1 SGHAT and CDR2 FQNNGV come from the germline V gene. This CDR3 has 14 amino acids. CDR3: CASSSTWVTTEQFF. The CDR3 nucleotides read TGTGCCAGCAGTTCGACTTGGGTGACGACTGAGCAGTTCTTC.

In the case of this clonotype: The junction and the germline gene differ at one end; a read error may be behind it. This chain connects TRBV6-2 or TRBV6-3 to TRBJ2-1; TRBD2 matches at 11 bases. The length of the CDR3 is 15 residues. Germline values: CDR1 MNHEY, CDR2 SVGEGT. The CDR3 DNA is TGTGCCGGCAGTTACTCGCTAGCGGGGGGCAGTGAGCAGTTCTTC. This encodes CAGSYSLAGGSEQFF.

The chain has TRBV6-2 or TRBV6-3 and TRBJ2-5; tentatively, D is TRBD2 (6 bases). The CDR3 has 13 residues. Germline V gene sequence: CDR1 MNHEY, CDR2 SVGEGT. The V end lost 5 bases, the J end lost 7 bases, and 14 bases lay between the germline ends. The CDR3 nucleotides read TGTGCCAGCAGTCCAGGGACTTACGGGACCCAGTACTTC. Protein: CASSPGTYGTQYF.

This clonotype was recorded only once. The junction does not match germline at one end; this may be a read error. The rearrangement joins TRBV12-3 or TRBV12-4 to TRBJ2-1; D might be TRBD2 (5 bases). This CDR3 comprises 17 residues. The CDR3 DNA is TGTGCCATCAGTTTAGCGCTACCTTCTCGGGTGGTCAATGAGCAGTTCTTC. This encodes CAISLALPSRVVNEQFF.

The J gene is TRBJ2-2, the V gene TRBV6-6; a possible D gene is TRBD1 (6 bases). V was trimmed by 6 bases and J by 2 bases, leaving 13 bases between them. The CDR3 covers 15 residues. Germline-derived CDR1 and CDR2 are MNHNY and SVGAGI (reference sequence). CDR3 sequence: CASSDRTVNTGELFF. The CDR3, as DNA: TGTGCCAGCAGCGACAGGACCGTAAACACCGGGGAGCTGTTTTTT.

On this clonotype: Just one base apart from a much larger clone, this may be a read error. This chain connects TRBV12-3 or TRBV12-4 to TRBJ1-2, with D hard to call. This CDR3 is built from 13 residues. CDR3: CANSLGQIYGYTF. The CDR3 DNA follows: TGTGCCAACAGTTTAGGCCAGATCTATGGCTACACCTTC.

The chain links TRBV11-3 to TRBJ2-5, with TRBD2 matching over 10 bases. The V and J ends lost 0 bases and 13 bases, in that order; junction bases with no gene match: 11. This CDR3 contains 15 residues. Germline V gives CDR1 SGHNT, CDR2 YENEEA. In DNA, the CDR3 is TGTGCCAGCAGCTTAGAAGCGGGAGGGCAGGAGTCCCGGTACTTC. The encoded protein is CASSLEAGGQESRYF.